These T cell receptor beta chains were read from a single sample in a study of OX40 agonist ivuxolimab in advanced cancers. Here immunoSEQ multiplex PCR was the method, and the copy in TCRdb shows in-frame clones only, minus some. The table lists about 62,000 clones, roughly four fifths of them singletons. The material sequenced was CD4+ or CD8+ T cells sorted from blood, taken in a trial of the OX40 agonist ivuxolimab. These receptors all come from an adult with an advanced solid tumor such as melanoma, head and neck, liver or kidney cancer. Each CDR3 is given with its conserved first and last residue. The D gene is left open where the match is weak. Clone size is shown for a subset of rows, as once, few, many or a class of expanded clone.

TRBJ2-2	17	.	TRBV11-2	few	CASSSHPGRRGTGELFF	TGTGCCAGCAGCTCCCATCCAGGGCGCCGAGGCACCGGGGAGCTGTTTTTT
TRBJ2-5	14	.	TRBV5-4	.	CASSPTRGKETQYF	TGTGCCAGCAGCCCGACAAGGGGAAAGGAGACCCAGTACTTC
TRBJ2-2	16	TRBD1	TRBV7-2	.	CASSKGTGLNTGELFF	TGTGCCAGCAGCAAGGGGACAGGACTGAACACCGGGGAGCTGTTTTTT
TRBJ2-2	13	TRBD1	TRBV2	.	CASSRDSRMELFF	TGTGCCAGCAGCCGGGACAGCCGTATGGAGCTGTTTTTT
TRBJ2-7	13	.	TRBV6-1	.	CASSATGSYEQYF	TGTGCCAGCAGTGCGACTGGATCCTACGAGCAGTACTTC
TRBJ1-1	12	.	TRBV10-3	few	CAIRGDEDGAFF	TGTGCCATCAGGGGAGACGAGGACGGGGCTTTCTTT
TRBJ2-3	15	.	TRBV6-5	.	CASSYSPAGTDTQYF	TGTGCCAGCAGTTACTCCCCAGCGGGCACAGATACGCAGTATTTT
TRBJ2-7	14	.	TRBV30	.	CAWSDGTILYEQYF	TGTGCCTGGAGCGACGGGACAATTCTCTACGAGCAGTACTTC
TRBJ1-2	14	.	TRBV5-8	.	CASSLLGAGYGYTF	TGTGCCAGCAGCCTCCTAGGGGCTGGCTATGGCTACACCTTC
TRBJ1-2	12	.	TRBV18	few	CASSPTGDGYTF	TGTGCCAGCTCGCCCACGGGCGATGGCTACACCTTC
TRBJ2-5	16	TRBD1	TRBV29-1	.	CSVWGEAGGDQETQYF	TGCAGCGTGTGGGGAGAGGCAGGGGGCGACCAAGAGACCCAGTACTTC
TRBJ1-1	12	TRBD1	TRBV30	few	CASTGLFTEAFF	TGTGCCTCGACAGGGTTGTTCACTGAAGCTTTCTTT
TRBJ1-1	13	.	TRBV7-9	few	CASSLTSTDEAFF	TGTGCCAGCAGTCTCACTAGCACCGATGAAGCTTTCTTT
TRBJ1-2	11	.	TRBV20-1	.	CSARGGSSYTF	TGCAGTGCTAGGGGGGGTAGCAGCTACACCTTC
TRBJ2-1	17	TRBD2	TRBV5-1	.	CASSWGIGTSGAGEQFF	TGCGCCAGCAGCTGGGGTATCGGGACTAGCGGGGCTGGTGAGCAGTTCTTC
TRBJ2-1	15	TRBD2	TRBV25-1	.	CASSAGLADYNEQFF	TGTGCCAGCAGTGCGGGACTAGCGGACTACAATGAGCAGTTCTTC
TRBJ2-1	15	.	TRBV7-9	.	CASSFTTGPLNEQFF	TGTGCCAGCAGCTTTACGACGGGACCCCTCAATGAGCAGTTCTTC
TRBJ1-6	14	.	TRBV19	few	CASSGGGFYSPLHF	TGTGCCAGCTCCGGAGGGGGTTTCTATTCACCCCTCCACTTT
TRBJ1-1	12	.	TRBV7-9	.	CASSPDSLEAFF	TGTGCCAGCAGCCCGGACAGCCTAGAAGCTTTCTTT
TRBJ1-2	14	TRBD1	TRBV4-1	.	CASSQTGTNYGYTF	TGCGCCAGCAGCCAGACAGGGACTAACTATGGCTACACCTTC
TRBJ1-4	16	.	TRBV7-2	.	CASSLTTRTVNEKLFF	TGTGCCAGCAGCTTAACTACTAGGACAGTTAATGAAAAACTGTTTTTT
TRBJ2-3	14	.	TRBV19	medium-sized	CASQQDHSTDTQYF	TGTGCCAGCCAACAGGATCACAGCACAGATACGCAGTATTTT
TRBJ1-5	14	.	TRBV18	.	CASSPPDGDQPQHF	TGTGCCAGCTCACCACCGGACGGGGATCAGCCCCAGCATTTT
TRBJ2-3	14	.	TRBV27	.	CASRAGLSTDTQYF	TGTGCCAGCAGAGCAGGGCTTAGCACAGATACGCAGTATTTT
TRBJ2-2	15	TRBD1	TRBV27	.	CASRRQGALSGELFF	TGTGCCAGCAGAAGACAGGGGGCGTTGTCCGGGGAGCTGTTTTTT
TRBJ2-2	15	TRBD2	TRBV7-2	.	CASSLSGGNTGELFF	TGTGCCAGCAGCTTATCGGGGGGGAACACCGGGGAGCTGTTTTTT
TRBJ1-6	15	TRBD1	TRBV6-5	.	CASSKPGQGSSPLHF	TGTGCCAGCAGTAAGCCGGGACAGGGTAGTTCACCCCTCCACTTT
TRBJ1-3	15	.	TRBV19	.	CASSDTQGAGNTIYF	TGTGCCAGTAGTGATACACAGGGAGCTGGAAACACCATATATTTT
TRBJ1-1	15	.	TRBV5-1	.	CASSLMGRMNTEAFF	TGCGCCAGCAGCTTAATGGGACGCATGAACACTGAAGCTTTCTTT
TRBJ1-1	14	.	TRBV2	.	CASSPRVFGTEAFF	TGTGCCAGCAGTCCGAGGGTGTTTGGAACTGAAGCTTTCTTT
TRBJ2-1	15	.	TRBV5-1	.	CASSLPGGAYNEQFF	TGCGCCAGCAGCTTGCCGGGGGGCGCCTACAATGAGCAGTTCTTC
TRBJ1-1	14	TRBD1	TRBV19	once	CASSNRGSGTEAFF	TGTGCCAGTAGTAACAGGGGATCTGGCACTGAAGCTTTCTTT
TRBJ2-2	15	TRBD1	TRBV7-8	.	CASSSTGGYTGELFF	TGTGCCAGCAGCTCAACAGGGGGATACACCGGGGAGCTGTTTTTT
TRBJ1-4	15	TRBD1	TRBV5-6	.	CASSSLAGTDEKLFF	TGTGCCAGCAGCTCATTAGCTGGGACAGATGAAAAACTGTTTTTT
TRBJ2-4	14	.	TRBV19	few	CASSWSGSENIQYF	TGTGCCAGTAGTTGGTCGGGCAGCGAAAACATTCAGTACTTC
TRBJ1-2	13	TRBD1	TRBV5-1	.	CASSQQGAGGYTF	TGCGCCAGCAGCCAACAGGGGGCGGGTGGCTACACCTTC
TRBJ1-5	16	.	TRBV7-5	.	CVRSLAFRRDNQPQHF	TGTGTCAGAAGCTTAGCATTCCGCAGGGACAATCAGCCCCAGCATTTT
TRBJ1-3	13	.	TRBV5-6	.	CASSRLPGNTIYF	TGTGCCAGCAGCCGCCTCCCGGGAAACACCATATATTTT
TRBJ1-1	16	TRBD1	TRBV5-1	.	CASSWGTGTGDTEAFF	TGCGCCAGCAGCTGGGGGACCGGGACAGGGGACACTGAAGCTTTCTTT
TRBJ1-2	16	TRBD1	TRBV10-3	few	CAISESGGQGNYGYTF	TGTGCCATCAGTGAGTCGGGGGGACAGGGGAACTATGGCTACACCTTC
TRBJ1-4	13	.	TRBV6-1	.	CASTTGVNEKLFF	TGTGCCAGCACCACGGGGGTAAATGAAAAACTGTTTTTT
TRBJ1-6	13	TRBD1	TRBV7-9	.	CASAGQGNSPLHF	TGTGCCAGCGCGGGACAGGGGAATTCACCCCTCCACTTT
TRBJ2-2	15	TRBD1	TRBV5-1	.	CASSLQGGDTGELFF	TGCGCCAGCAGCTTACAGGGGGGAGACACCGGGGAGCTGTTTTTT
TRBJ1-1	10	.	TRBV30	few	CACYTGEAFF	TGTGCCTGTTACACGGGGGAAGCTTTCTTT